This T cell receptor (beta chain) was documented in a study of blood T cell repertoires in COVID-19. About the study: The United States, Italy and Spain were the sources of the acute and convalescent COVID-19 samples. Nucleic acid was either cDNA or gDNA, and it came from T cells, B-cell-depleted T cells, or PBMCs.

This clone was detected once. The CDR3 totals 13 residues. Germline lookup yields CDR1 SEHNR and CDR2 FQNEAQ (reference sequence). V was clipped by 0 bases and J by 10 bases, with 12 bases between them. Source study methods: By means of reference gene primer amplification, nucleated cell counts were estimated. Sequencing was performed with immunoSEQ multiplex PCR; in TCRdb, only in-frame clones are kept and a portion is missing. V and J calls and clone size are given by that table; D and trimming were obtained from the DNA. The table lists some 110,000 clones, roughly 82% of them singletons. The sample was peripheral blood. This chain links TRBV7-9 with TRBJ1-2, with D perhaps TRBD1 (6 bases). The sequence derives from a human donor in a cohort sampled during active COVID-19. In DNA form, the CDR3 reads TGTGCCAGCAGCTTAGCGGGGAGGGGGTTCTACACCTTC. This encodes CASSLAGRGFYTF.